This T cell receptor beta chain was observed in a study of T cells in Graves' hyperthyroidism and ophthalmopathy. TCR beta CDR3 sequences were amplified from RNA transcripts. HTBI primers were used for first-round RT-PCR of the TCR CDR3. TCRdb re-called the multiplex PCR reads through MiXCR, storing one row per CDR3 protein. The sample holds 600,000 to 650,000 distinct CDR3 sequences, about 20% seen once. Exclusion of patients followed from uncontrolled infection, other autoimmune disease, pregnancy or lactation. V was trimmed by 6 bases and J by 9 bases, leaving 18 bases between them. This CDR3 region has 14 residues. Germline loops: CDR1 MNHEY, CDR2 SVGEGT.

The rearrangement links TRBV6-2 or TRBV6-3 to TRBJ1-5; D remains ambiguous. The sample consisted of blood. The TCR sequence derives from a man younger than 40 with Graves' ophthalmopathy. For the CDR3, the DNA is TGTGCCAGCAGACGACAACCGCCTAGAGGGCCCCAGCATTTT. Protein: CASRRQPPRGPQHF.